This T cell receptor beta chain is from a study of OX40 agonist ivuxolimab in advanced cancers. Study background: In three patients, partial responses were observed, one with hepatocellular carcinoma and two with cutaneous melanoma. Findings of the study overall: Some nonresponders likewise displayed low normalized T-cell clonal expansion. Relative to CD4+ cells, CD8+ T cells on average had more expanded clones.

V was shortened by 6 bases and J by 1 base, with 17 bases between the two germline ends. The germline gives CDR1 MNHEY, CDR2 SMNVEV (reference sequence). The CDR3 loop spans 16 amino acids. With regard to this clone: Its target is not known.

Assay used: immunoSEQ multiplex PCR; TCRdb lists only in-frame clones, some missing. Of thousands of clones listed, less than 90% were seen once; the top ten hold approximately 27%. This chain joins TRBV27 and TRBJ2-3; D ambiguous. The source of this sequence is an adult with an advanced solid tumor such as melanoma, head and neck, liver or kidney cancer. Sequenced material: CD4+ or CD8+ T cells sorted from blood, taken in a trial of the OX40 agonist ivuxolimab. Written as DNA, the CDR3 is TGTGCCAGCAGCGCATTATCTGGGCAGGGCACAGATACGCAGTATTTT. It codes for CASSALSGQGTDTQYF.